This TCR beta chain was sequenced in a study of T cells in Graves' hyperthyroidism and ophthalmopathy. Amplified TCR beta CDR3 regions derived from RNA transcripts. RT-PCR in the first round (using the HTBI primer set) targeted the TCR CDR3. TCRdb reprocessed the multiplex PCR reads with MiXCR, giving one entry per CDR3 protein. The sample has around 450,000 distinct CDR3 sequences, 15% to 18% seen once; the top ten hold around an eighth. No ophthalmopathy progression within 18 months constituted stable Graves' hyperthyroidism. This clonotype occurred many times. Germline CDR1 is MNHNS and CDR2 is SASEGT. Trimming left V 1 base short and J 3 bases short, with 6 bases between. CDR3 size: 13 residues.

The specimen was blood. The TCR comes from a woman between 18 and 30 years old with Graves' hyperthyroidism. The rearrangement links TRBV6-1 to TRBJ1-2; D is uncertain. CDR3 coding DNA: TGTGCCAGCAGTGAAGGCCCAGACTATGGCTACACCTTC. This codes for CASSEGPDYGYTF.